This T cell receptor (beta chain) is from a study of early T cells in non-severe SARS-CoV-2 infection. TCRdb ran MiXCR on the 5' RACE reads and lists one entry per CDR3 protein. The table includes approximately 110,000 distinct CDR3 sequences, 15% detected once. There are a few counts of this clonotype. Trimming took 5 bases from V and 3 from J, leaving 13 bases between them. Per germline, CDR1 MNHEY and CDR2 SVGEGT. The CDR3 spans 14 residues. Sequences were obtained from whole blood. The genes are TRBV6-2 or TRBV6-3 and TRBJ1-2; D remains ambiguous. The clonotype comes from an adult who was a healthcare worker with PCR-confirmed SARS-CoV-2 infection or an uninfected control (not recorded which). This CDR3 is CASSGIGVDYGYTF. The CDR3 nucleotides are TGTGCCAGCAGTGGTATTGGGGTCGACTATGGCTACACCTTC.